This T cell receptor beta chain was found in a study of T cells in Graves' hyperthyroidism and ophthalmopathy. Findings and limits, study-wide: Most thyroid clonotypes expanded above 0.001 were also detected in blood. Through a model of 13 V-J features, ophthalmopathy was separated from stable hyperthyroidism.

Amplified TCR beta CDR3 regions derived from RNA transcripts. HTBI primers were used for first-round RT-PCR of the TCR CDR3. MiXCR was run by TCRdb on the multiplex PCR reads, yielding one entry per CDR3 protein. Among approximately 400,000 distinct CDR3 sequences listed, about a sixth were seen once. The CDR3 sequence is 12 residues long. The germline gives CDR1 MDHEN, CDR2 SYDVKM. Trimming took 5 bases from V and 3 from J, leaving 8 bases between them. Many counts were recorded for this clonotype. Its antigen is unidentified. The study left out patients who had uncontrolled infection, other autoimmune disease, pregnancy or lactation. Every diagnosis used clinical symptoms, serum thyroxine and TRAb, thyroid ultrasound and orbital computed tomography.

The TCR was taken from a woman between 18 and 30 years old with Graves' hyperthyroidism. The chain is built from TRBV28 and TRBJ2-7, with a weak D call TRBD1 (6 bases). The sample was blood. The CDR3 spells CASSMDSYEQYF. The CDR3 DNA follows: TGTGCCAGCAGTATGGACAGCTACGAGCAGTACTTC. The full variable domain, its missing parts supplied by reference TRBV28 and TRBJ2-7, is DVKVTQSSRYLVKRTGEKVFLECVQDMDHENMFWYRQDPGLGLRLIYFSYDVKMKEKGDIPEGYSVSREKKERFSLILESASTNQTSMYLCASSMDSYEQYFGPGTRLTVT.